The rows below give T cell receptor beta chains drawn from one sample of a study of blood T cell repertoires in COVID-19. The data were produced by immunoSEQ multiplex PCR, yet TCRdb's version contains in-frame clones alone and is incomplete. This sample has a few hundred thousand clones, with about 91% found just once. Material for sequencing was PBMCs or T cells enriched from blood (not recorded which). These receptors all stem from a man aged 18 to 35 with acute COVID-19. Both conserved end residues are trimmed from each CDR3. The order of the fields is J gene, clone size, V gene, CDR3 protein. Size tells how often a clone was seen (once, few, many) or the class of an expanded clone, and some rows leave it out.

>TRBJ2-3|-|TRBV5-1
ASSLTGNAAQSSTDTQY
>TRBJ2-7|-|TRBV7-8
ASSGWTESYEQY
>TRBJ2-1|-|TRBV19
ASSNLAGGPDEQF
>TRBJ2-1|-|TRBV9
ASSASGLSYNEQF
>TRBJ2-1|-|TRBV9
ASSVGGGSEQF
>TRBJ2-2|-|TRBV28
ASSFRGFTGELF
>TRBJ2-1|-|TRBV10-1
ASSESLAGGSEQF
>TRBJ2-1|-|TRBV27
ASSPGLDYNEQF
>TRBJ2-7|once|TRBV21-1
ASSKAKQTGAIYEQY
>TRBJ2-3|once|TRBV4-1
ASTQLAGDPDTQY
>TRBJ1-1|-|TRBV29-1
SVVRQSWYFPEAF
>TRBJ2-1|-|TRBV11-2
ASSFGNNEQF
>TRBJ2-3|-|TRBV27
ASSFGLLRPDTQY
>TRBJ1-2|-|TRBV30
AWSAPDRGAYGYT
>TRBJ2-1|-|TRBV7-9
ASSLLGRINNEQF
>TRBJ1-1|-|TRBV27
ASSLNAGPGGAF
>TRBJ2-7|few|TRBV7-8
ASSLPLRLAGYEQY
>TRBJ1-1|-|TRBV19
ASRLRGMNTEAF
>TRBJ2-3|-|TRBV10-2
ASSESLAGATDTQY
>TRBJ2-5|-|TRBV11-2
ASSFGFLRETQY
>TRBJ2-7|-|TRBV5-1
ASSLGQGGSYEQY
>TRBJ1-6|-|TRBV4-1
ASSHDSQGDSPLH
>TRBJ1-4|-|TRBV30
AWKGGPTNEKLF
>TRBJ2-7|-|TRBV5-1
ASSLERERDEQY
>TRBJ2-1|-|TRBV3-1/TRBV3-2
ASSRRDSSDEQF
>TRBJ1-1|-|TRBV28
ASSTGRYTEAF
>TRBJ2-2|-|TRBV11-2
ASSLVPRTSGYTGELF